These 28 T cell receptor beta chains originate from one sample sequenced in a study of T cell responses to AZD1222 COVID-19 vaccine. Clones were read by immunoSEQ multiplex PCR, and TCRdb kept only the in-frame ones, dropping some. The repertoire holds tens of thousands of clones, with roughly 89% as singletons. Sample: peripheral blood, taken on day 0 of AZD1222 vaccination. All receptors come from an adult in good health.

The chain is built from TRBV7-8 and TRBJ2-1; a possible D gene is TRBD2 (6 bases). The CDR3 is 15 amino acids. The V gene lost 4 bases and the J gene lost 5 bases, with 15 bases spanning the gap. Germline values: CDR1 SGHVS, CDR2 FQNEAQ. For the CDR3, the DNA is TGTGCCAGCAGCTGGGTTTCTAGCGCTGACAATGAGCAGTTCTTC. It encodes CASSWVSSADNEQFF. Full variable domain (remainder filled in from reference TRBV7-8 and TRBJ2-1): GAGVSQSPRYKVAKRGQDVALRCDPISGHVSLFWYQQALGQGPEFLTYFQNEAQLDKSGLPSDRFFAERPEGSVSTLKIQRTQQEDSAVYLCASSWVSSADNEQFFGPGTRLTVL.

The V gene is TRBV7-9, the J gene TRBJ1-2, with 9 bases fitting TRBD1. The CDR3 is 15 residues long. Trimming cost V 3 bases and J 2 bases; bases outside gene matches: 4. Germline lookup yields CDR1 SEHNR and CDR2 FQNEAQ (reference sequence). For the CDR3, the DNA is TGTGCCAGCAGCTTCGCGGGACAGGGAAACTATGGCTACACCTTC. It encodes CASSFAGQGNYGYTF.

This clone was recorded once. The chain combines TRBV24-1 with TRBJ1-2; 9 bases are shared with TRBD1. V was clipped by 2 bases and J by 6 bases; unmatched bases: 6. CDR1 is KGHDR, CDR2 SFDVKD, per germline. The CDR3 is made up of 15 amino acids. The CDR3 bases are TGTGCCACCAGTGATTGGGGACAGGGCGAGGATGGCTACACCTTC. Translating it yields CATSDWGQGEDGYTF.

The chain is built from TRBV5-1 and TRBJ2-5; D not certain. With 0 bases removed from V and 9 bases from J, the gap between germline ends came to 15 bases. CDR1 SGHRS and CDR2 YFSETQ come from the germline V gene. The CDR3 runs to 14 residues. CDR3 coding DNA: TGCGCCAGCAGCTTGGGACATAACGCCGCGGCCCAGTACTTC. It yields the protein CASSLGHNAAAQYF.

The J gene is TRBJ2-5, the V gene TRBV7-3; no firm D call. Trimming left V 5 bases short and J 5 bases short, with 15 bases between. The length of the CDR3 is 14 residues. The germline V gene encodes CDR1 SGHTA and CDR2 FQGTGA. The CDR3 region is CASSQTGFRETQYF. DNA of the CDR3: TGTGCCAGCAGCCAGACGGGTTTCAGGGAGACCCAGTACTTC.

The chain uses TRBV19 and TRBJ2-7; the D is unclear. CDR1 LNHDA and CDR2 SQIVND come from the germline V gene (reference sequence). The CDR3 is made up of 15 amino acids. The V end lost 3 bases, the J end lost 3 bases, and 15 bases lay between the germline ends. CDR3 sequence reads: CASSMKENLIYEQYF. DNA for the CDR3: TGTGCCAGTAGTATGAAAGAGAATCTGATCTACGAGCAGTACTTC. Full variable domain (outside the CDR3, taken from reference TRBV19 and TRBJ2-7): DGGITQSPKYLFRKEGQNVTLSCEQNLNHDAMYWYRQDPGQGLRLIYYSQIVNDFQKGDIAEGYSVSREKKESFPLTVTSAQKNPTAFYLCASSMKENLIYEQYFGPGTRLTVT.

V is TRBV6-2 or TRBV6-3 and J is TRBJ2-3; unclear D gene. From germline, CDR1 is MNHEY and CDR2 SVGEGT. The V gene lost 1 base and the J gene lost 6 bases, with 2 bases spanning the gap. The CDR3 runs to 11 residues. The CDR3 coding sequence is TGTGCCAGCAGTTACTGGGATACGCAGTATTTT. Its protein product is CASSYWDTQYF.

This rearrangement joins TRBV27 to TRBJ2-7; 8 nucleotides match TRBD1. This CDR3 spans 13 amino acids. Trimming removed 5 bases from V and 5 bases from J; junction bases left unmatched: 5. Germline V gene lookup returns CDR1 MNHEY and CDR2 SMNVEV (reference sequence). CDR3 region: CASSGETGDEQYF. CDR3 coding DNA: TGTGCCAGCAGTGGGGAGACAGGGGACGAGCAGTACTTC.

In this sample, this clone turned up a few times. V gene TRBV7-2 combines with J gene TRBJ2-2, with 8 bases aligning to TRBD2. Trimming removed 8 bases from V and 5 bases from J; junction bases left unmatched: 7. The CDR3 consists of 14 residues. The germline V gene has CDR1 SGHTA and CDR2 FQGNSA. CDR3 DNA sequence: TGTGCCAGCTCCAGCGGGAGTTGGACCGGGGAGCTGTTTTTT. Encoded protein: CASSSGSWTGELFF.

CDR3 loop: CASPHPSGCGAQGEQFF. CDR3 nucleotides: TGTGCCAGCCCCCATCCGTCGGGTTGCGGGGCGCAGGGTGAGCAGTTCTTC. The rearrangement uses TRBV6-4 and TRBJ2-1; a weak D match, TRBD2 (6 bases). Trimming cost V 8 bases and J 9 bases, with 29 bases left between them. Germline assignment: CDR1 MRHNA and CDR2 SNTAGT. The CDR3 extends over 17 amino acids.

This chain connects TRBV2 to TRBJ2-5, with 8 bases fitting TRBD2. CDR1 SNHLY and CDR2 FYNNEI come from the germline V gene. The CDR3 runs 16 residues. The V and J ends lost 4 bases and 1 base, in that order; junction bases with no gene match: 8. CDR3 loop: CASSVRTSSRQETQYF. The CDR3 DNA follows: TGTGCCAGCAGTGTGCGGACTAGCAGTCGCCAAGAGACCCAGTACTTC.

The chain employs TRBV2 and TRBJ2-1; D call uncertain. The V end lost 8 bases, the J end lost 7 bases, and 15 bases lay between the germline ends. Germline CDR1 and CDR2: SNHLY and FYNNEI. The CDR3 spans 13 residues. CDR3: CASDPGLGNEQFF. The CDR3 DNA reads TGTGCCAGCGATCCGGGTCTGGGGAATGAGCAGTTCTTC.

This rearrangement joins TRBV10-3 to TRBJ2-7; D may correspond to TRBD1 or TRBD2 (5 bases each). V shed 8 bases and J shed 0 bases, with 17 bases lying between them. The CDR3 runs 15 residues. CDR1 and CDR2 (germline): ENHRY, SYGVKD. The CDR3 DNA follows: TGTGCCATCGCGGCCCTTGCGAGGGGCTCCTACGAGCAGTACTTC. It specifies CAIAALARGSYEQYF.

V usage is TRBV7-3 and J usage is TRBJ1-1; tentative D call: TRBD1 (5 bases). Trimming took off 5 bases at V and 6 bases at J, with 16 bases between the two ends. This CDR3 has 14 residues. Per germline, CDR1 SGHTA and CDR2 FQGTGA. The CDR3 protein is CASSLERQSAEAFF. CDR3 nucleotide sequence: TGTGCCAGCAGCCTCGAAAGACAGTCGGCTGAAGCTTTCTTT.

The chain links TRBV7-9 to TRBJ2-3; D not resolved. The germline V gene encodes CDR1 SEHNR and CDR2 FQNEAQ (reference sequence). The CDR3 length is 13 residues. The V and J ends lost 5 bases and 2 bases respectively, with 8 bases between them. The CDR3 DNA reads TGTGCCAGCAGCGCCTCGTACACAGATACGCAGTATTTT. This gives the protein CASSASYTDTQYF.

The genes are TRBV11-2 and TRBJ2-7; 9 bases align to TRBD2. Germline V gene sequence: CDR1 SGHAT, CDR2 FQNNGV. The ends lost 1 base at V and 7 bases at J; junction bases unmatched: 8. This CDR3 has 15 amino acids. CDR3 in amino acids: CASSLAPGTSLEQYF. In nucleotides, the CDR3 is TGTGCCAGCAGCTTAGCCCCCGGGACTAGCTTAGAGCAGTACTTC. Full variable domain (missing parts from reference TRBV11-2 and TRBJ2-7): EAGVAQSPRYKIIEKRQSVAFWCNPISGHATLYWYQQILGQGPKLLIQFQNNGVVDDSQLPKDRFSAERLKGVDSTLKIQPAKLEDSAVYLCASSLAPGTSLEQYFGPGTRLTVT.

The rearrangement joins TRBV5-5 to TRBJ2-7; 12 positions match TRBD2. After removal of 3 bases from V and 2 bases from J, the junction contained 6 bases not matched to a gene. Germline CDR1 SGHKS, CDR2 YYEKEE (reference sequence). The CDR3 is 16 residues long. The CDR3 sequence is CASSSATSGRTYEQYF. The DNA of the CDR3 is TGTGCCAGCAGCTCCGCGACTAGCGGGAGAACCTACGAGCAGTACTTC.

The chain combines TRBV4-1 with TRBJ1-4; possible D gene TRBD1, 5 bases. The CDR3 totals 17 residues. The germline gives CDR1 MGHRA, CDR2 YSYEKL. With 1 base removed from V and 4 bases from J, the gap between germline ends came to 16 bases. Here the CDR3 DNA reads TGCGCCAGCAGCCAAGGCCCGGGACCCTTTGTTAATGAAAAACTGTTTTTT. This translates into CASSQGPGPFVNEKLFF.

The chain combines TRBV6-5 with TRBJ1-4; tentative D call: TRBD1 (5 bases). Germline V CDR1 and CDR2: MNHEY, SVGAGI. The germline V and J ends were trimmed by 4 bases and 3 bases, with 9 bases remaining between them. The CDR3 has 14 amino acids. The CDR3 DNA reads as TGTGCCAGCAGTTTTGGGGCAGCTAATGAAAAACTGTTTTTT. The encoded protein is CASSFGAANEKLFF.

The chain recombines TRBV5-5 with TRBJ1-5; D gene uncertain. The V end lost 6 bases, the J end lost 1 base, and 11 bases lay between the germline ends. The CDR3 runs 14 residues. In germline, CDR1 is SGHKS, CDR2 YYEKEE (reference sequence). CDR3 loop: CASIPWSSNQPQHF. The CDR3 nucleotides are TGTGCCAGCATCCCGTGGAGCAGCAATCAGCCCCAGCATTTT.

This chain uses TRBV19 with TRBJ1-2, with D maybe TRBD1 (5 bases). Germline V gives CDR1 LNHDA, CDR2 SQIVND (reference sequence). The length of the CDR3 is 14 residues. V was trimmed by 7 bases and J by 4 bases, leaving 16 bases between them. The CDR3 nucleotides read TGTGCCAGTATCGGGACCTACCTTCGCTATGGCTACACCTTC. Translated, it gives CASIGTYLRYGYTF.

The chain joins TRBV27 to TRBJ2-1; 9 bases line up with TRBD1. J lost 5 bases, V lost 3 bases, and 2 bases had no gene match. The CDR3 sequence is 14 residues long. Germline V gives CDR1 MNHEY, CDR2 SMNVEV (reference sequence). The CDR3, as DNA: TGTGCCAGCAGTTTTGGGACAGGGCACAATGAGCAGTTCTTC. This codes for CASSFGTGHNEQFF.

V gene TRBV6-4 combines with J gene TRBJ2-2; 12 bases are shared with TRBD2. The CDR3 runs 16 residues. Germline loops: CDR1 MRHNA, CDR2 SNTAGT. The trim removed 2 bases at V and 7 bases at J, leaving 5 bases unmatched. DNA for the CDR3: TGTGCCAGCAGTGACGGCCTAGCGGGAGGGATCGGGGAGCTGTTTTTT. Its translation is CASSDGLAGGIGELFF.

This clone was recorded only once. V gene TRBV29-1 combines with J gene TRBJ1-1, with a tentative D call TRBD1 (5 bases). The germline V and J ends were trimmed by 7 bases and 0 bases, with 9 bases remaining between them. The CDR3 has 12 residues. From germline, CDR1 is SQVTM and CDR2 ANQGSEA. In DNA, the CDR3 is TGCAGCGCAGAAGGGGTGAACACTGAAGCTTTCTTT. Translation gives CSAEGVNTEAFF.

This chain's CDR3 is CASSLVGGGIAKNIQYF. DNA of the CDR3: TGTGCCAGCAGCTTAGTAGGCGGCGGAATAGCCAAAAACATTCAGTACTTC. The rearrangement uses TRBV7-2 and TRBJ2-4; D is unresolved. Trimming stripped 1 base from V and 0 bases from J, with 13 bases between. This CDR3 contains 17 residues. Germline CDR1 SGHTA, CDR2 FQGNSA.

This sequence joins TRBV4-1 and TRBJ1-2, with 8 nucleotides matching TRBD1. This CDR3 is 14 amino acids long. The ends lost 3 bases at V and 6 bases at J; junction bases unmatched: 6. Germline assignment: CDR1 MGHRA and CDR2 YSYEKL. The DNA of the CDR3 is TGCGCCAGCAGCCAGAGGACAGGGCGAGATGGCTACACCTTC. Protein product: CASSQRTGRDGYTF.

A few counts support this clone. The chain carries TRBV5-6 and TRBJ2-5; no clear D gene. The ends were cut back, 4 bases at V and 0 bases at J, with 7 bases in the middle. In germline, CDR1 is SGHDT, CDR2 YYEEEE. CDR3 length equals 13 residues. Here the CDR3 reads CASSRNYQETQYF. The CDR3 nucleotides read TGTGCCAGCAGCCGCAACTACCAAGAGACCCAGTACTTC.

The chain is built from TRBV6-4 and TRBJ2-2; a possible D gene is TRBD2 (5 bases). This CDR3 is built from 14 residues. The germline V gene encodes CDR1 MRHNA and CDR2 SNTAGT. V lost 8 bases, J lost 1 base, and 11 bases lay in between. As DNA, the CDR3 is TGTGCCAGCCGGTTCAGCGGGAACACCGGGGAGCTGTTTTTT. As protein: CASRFSGNTGELFF.